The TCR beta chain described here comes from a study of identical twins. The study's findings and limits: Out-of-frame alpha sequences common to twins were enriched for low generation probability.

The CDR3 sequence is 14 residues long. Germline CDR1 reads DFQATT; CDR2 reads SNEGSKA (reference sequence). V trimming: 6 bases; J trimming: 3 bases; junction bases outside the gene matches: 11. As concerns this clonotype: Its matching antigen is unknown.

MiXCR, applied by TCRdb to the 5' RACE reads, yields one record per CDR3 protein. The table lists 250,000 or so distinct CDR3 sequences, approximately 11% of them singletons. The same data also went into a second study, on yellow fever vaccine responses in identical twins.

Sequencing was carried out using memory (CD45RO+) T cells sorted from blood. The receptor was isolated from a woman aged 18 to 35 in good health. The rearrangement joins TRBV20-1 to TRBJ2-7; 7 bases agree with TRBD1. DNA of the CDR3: TGCAGTGCGGGCACAGGGGAACGGGACTACGAGCAGTACTTC. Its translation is CSAGTGERDYEQYF.